Listed below are T cell receptor beta chains from one sample, sequenced in a study of cytomegalovirus exposure and HLA in healthy donors. Measured with immunoSEQ multiplex PCR; TCRdb has only the in-frame clones, and not every one. The profile covers fewer than 90,000 clones, with more than 80% appearing a single time and 5% to 8.5% taken by the ten largest. Sequencing was done on a sample of PBMCs. The source is a human donor in good health. The CDR3 runs from the conserved cysteine through the conserved F or W. The D gene is left open where the match is weak. The listing skips clone size in some rows; elsewhere it reads once, few, many or a size class.

clone_size	v_call	j_call	d_call	cdr3_aa	cdr3_nt
few	TRBV19	TRBJ2-2	.	CASSIQENTGELFF	TGTGCCAGTAGTATACAGGAGAACACCGGGGAGCTGTTTTTT
.	TRBV6-1	TRBJ1-5	.	CASSEDSNSNQPQHF	TGTGCCAGCAGCGAGGACAGCAATAGCAATCAGCCCCAGCATTTT
.	TRBV27	TRBJ2-5	TRBD2	CASSLGLAGGLETQYF	TGTGCCAGCAGCCTCGGACTAGCGGGGGGGCTGGAGACCCAGTACTTC
.	TRBV19	TRBJ2-3	TRBD2	CASSWGLTSGVVGTQYF	TGTGCCAGTAGTTGGGGGTTGACTAGCGGGGTTGTAGGTACGCAGTATTTT
.	TRBV5-1	TRBJ2-3	TRBD2	CASSLGLAGGATDTQYF	TGCGCCAGCAGCTTAGGACTAGCGGGGGGCGCCACAGATACGCAGTATTTT
.	TRBV6-1	TRBJ2-7	.	CASSTQDGGAYEQYF	TGTGCCAGCAGTACACAGGACGGGGGAGCCTACGAGCAGTACTTC
.	TRBV5-1	TRBJ2-4	.	CASSLEGGIITSAGDIQYF	TGCGCCAGCAGCTTGGAGGGGGGGATTATCACATCCGCGGGAGACATTCAGTACTTC
few	TRBV7-9	TRBJ2-1	.	CASRLGNPGSSNNEQFF	TGTGCCAGCAGGTTAGGGAATCCAGGGTCTAGTAACAATGAGCAGTTCTTC
.	TRBV6-1	TRBJ2-5	.	CASSEVIGGPQETQYF	TGTGCCAGCAGTGAAGTGATCGGGGGACCCCAGGAGACCCAGTACTTC
.	TRBV19	TRBJ1-4	TRBD1	CASRNPGGANEKLFF	TGTGCCAGTAGGAACCCAGGGGGCGCTAATGAAAAACTGTTTTTT
.	TRBV10-3	TRBJ1-1	.	CAISTDPARTEAFF	TGTGCCATCAGTACTGACCCCGCGCGGACTGAAGCTTTCTTT
.	TRBV5-1	TRBJ2-7	.	CASSPTGLPGTYEQYF	TGCGCCAGCAGCCCGACGGGACTCCCGGGCACCTACGAGCAGTACTTC
.	TRBV19	TRBJ1-3	.	CASTTFHGSGNTIYF	TGTGCCAGTACTACCTTCCACGGGTCTGGAAACACCATATATTTT
.	TRBV7-2	TRBJ1-2	TRBD1	CASSFMGSGRGLDGYTF	TGTGCCAGCAGCTTTATGGGTTCGGGCAGGGGGCTCGATGGCTACACCTTC
.	TRBV15	TRBJ1-5	.	CATSINKAGNQPQHF	TGTGCCACCAGCATCAATAAGGCGGGAAATCAGCCCCAGCATTTT
once	TRBV11-2	TRBJ2-2	.	CASSSRTGLLNTGELFF	TGTGCCAGCAGCTCCCGAACAGGTCTACTAAACACCGGGGAGCTGTTTTTT
.	TRBV19	TRBJ2-7	.	CASSTGDDEQYF	TGTGCCAGTAGTACAGGGGATGACGAGCAGTACTTC
.	TRBV2	TRBJ1-5	.	CASRTEVDQPQHF	TGTGCCAGCAGGACCGAGGTTGATCAGCCCCAGCATTTT
.	TRBV7-2	TRBJ2-3	.	CASSLVRGYGTDTQYF	TGTGCCAGCAGCTTAGTGAGGGGGTATGGGACAGATACGCAGTATTTT
.	TRBV7-7	TRBJ2-1	TRBD2	CASSLSGANNEQFF	TGTGCTAGCAGCTTAAGCGGGGCAAACAATGAGCAGTTCTTC
once	TRBV4-2	TRBJ1-2	.	CASSQSPEAAQGGYTF	TGTGCCAGCAGCCAATCACCAGAGGCGGCTCAAGGTGGCTACACCTTC
.	TRBV7-2	TRBJ2-1	TRBD2	CASSAGRRGGINEQFF	TGTGCCAGCAGCGCGGGGCGCCGGGGGGGCATCAATGAGCAGTTCTTC
.	TRBV19	TRBJ2-7	.	CASSSQHGSAYEQYF	TGTGCCAGTAGTTCCCAACACGGGAGCGCCTACGAGCAGTACTTC
.	TRBV19	TRBJ1-4	TRBD1	CASRESGTAFATNEKLFF	TGTGCCAGTAGAGAATCCGGGACAGCATTTGCAACTAATGAAAAACTGTTTTTT
few	TRBV15	TRBJ1-1	TRBD1	CATSSSGRGTGHTEAFF	TGTGCCACCAGCAGTTCTGGGCGGGGGACAGGGCACACTGAAGCTTTCTTT
.	TRBV7-9	TRBJ2-1	TRBD1	CASSRQGNEQFF	TGTGCCAGCAGCCGACAGGGCAATGAGCAGTTCTTC
once	TRBV28	TRBJ1-5	TRBD1	CASSPYPDRGGDQPQHF	TGTGCCAGCAGTCCGTACCCGGACAGGGGGGGAGATCAGCCCCAGCATTTT
.	TRBV2	TRBJ1-2	.	CASSEGLQVDAGYGYTF	TGTGCCAGCAGTGAAGGTCTACAGGTTGACGCCGGCTATGGCTACACCTTC
.	TRBV7-9	TRBJ1-4	.	CASSWQGVATNEKLFF	TGTGCCAGCAGCTGGCAGGGCGTCGCAACTAATGAAAAACTGTTTTTT
once	TRBV27	TRBJ1-1	.	CASRLGVMTEAFF	TGTGCCAGCAGGCTCGGTGTGATGACTGAAGCTTTCTTT
.	TRBV5-1	TRBJ2-5	TRBD2	CASSLGSGYQETQYF	TGCGCCAGCAGCTTAGGTAGCGGGTACCAAGAGACCCAGTACTTC
.	TRBV27	TRBJ2-3	TRBD2	CASSKERGGRADTQYF	TGTGCCAGCAGTAAAGAGCGGGGGGGCCGAGCAGATACGCAGTATTTT
.	TRBV30	TRBJ1-6	TRBD1	CAWSAGQGWSPLHF	TGTGCCTGGAGTGCGGGACAGGGATGGTCACCCCTCCACTTT
.	TRBV9	TRBJ1-1	.	CASSVDGRGATEAFF	TGTGCCAGCAGCGTAGATGGCAGGGGAGCCACTGAAGCTTTCTTT
.	TRBV5-1	TRBJ1-1	.	CASSPIDSLNTEAFF	TGCGCCAGCAGCCCCATAGACAGTTTGAACACTGAAGCTTTCTTT
.	TRBV18	TRBJ1-2	TRBD1	CASSFSTGENYGYTF	TGTGCCAGCTCATTCTCCACAGGGGAAAACTATGGCTACACCTTC
.	TRBV5-8	TRBJ1-5	.	CASSLDVGDSRNQPQHF	TGTGCCAGCAGCTTGGATGTAGGGGATAGTCGCAATCAGCCCCAGCATTTT
.	TRBV15	TRBJ2-2	TRBD2	CATSRVGGTSGGAMVYGELFF	TGTGCCACCAGCAGAGTGGGAGGGACTAGCGGGGGGGCCATGGTTTACGGGGAGCTGTTTTTT
once	TRBV6-6	TRBJ2-3	.	CASSSLSYTDTQYF	TGTGCCAGCAGTTCTCTAAGTTACACAGATACGCAGTATTTT
few	TRBV25-1	TRBJ1-4	TRBD1	CASSEARGSNEKLFF	TGTGCCAGCAGTGAAGCCAGGGGGTCTAATGAAAAACTGTTTTTT
few	TRBV6-5	TRBJ1-4	.	CASRMAAGSELFF	TGTGCCAGCAGAATGGCGGCGGGGTCGGAACTGTTTTTT
.	TRBV23-1	TRBJ1-3	TRBD1	CASSRTGERSSGNTIYF	TGCGCCAGCAGTCGCACAGGGGAGCGCTCCTCTGGAAACACCATATATTTT
.	TRBV2	TRBJ2-2	TRBD2	CASRWGTSGGTGELFF	TGTGCCAGCAGGTGGGGGACTAGCGGGGGCACCGGGGAGCTGTTTTTT
.	TRBV6-5	TRBJ1-6	.	CASSQGVYNSPLHF	TGTGCCAGCAGTCAAGGGGTCTATAATTCACCCCTCCACTTT
.	TRBV15	TRBJ2-2	TRBD1	CATRQTGGLNTGELFF	TGTGCCACCAGGCAAACAGGGGGCTTAAACACCGGGGAGCTGTTTTTT
.	TRBV4-3	TRBJ2-3	.	CASSQDDTSRTDTQYF	TGCGCCAGCAGCCAAGACGACACCTCCCGAACAGATACGCAGTATTTT
.	TRBV7-3	TRBJ2-1	.	CASSPGGRGAYNEQFF	TGTGCCAGCAGCCCCGGAGGGCGGGGCGCCTACAATGAGCAGTTCTTC
.	TRBV27	TRBJ2-2	.	CASSPHATNTGELFF	TGTGCCAGCAGTCCCCATGCTACGAACACCGGGGAGCTGTTTTTT
few	TRBV6-4	TRBJ2-7	TRBD1	CASSVLGTGGYEQYF	TGTGCCAGCAGTGTTCTAGGGACAGGGGGCTACGAGCAGTACTTC
.	TRBV15	TRBJ2-2	.	CATSRKGGAEYTGELFF	TGTGCCACCAGCAGGAAGGGGGGGGCTGAATACACCGGGGAGCTGTTTTTT
.	TRBV13	TRBJ1-1	.	CASRQPPHTEAFF	TGTGCCAGCAGACAACCCCCTCACACGGAAGCTTTCTTT
.	TRBV5-1	TRBJ2-2	.	CASSRRANTGELFF	TGCGCCAGCTCGAGGAGGGCAAACACCGGGGAGCTGTTTTTT
.	TRBV4-1	TRBJ1-2	.	CASSQDKSLQTLFGYTF	TGCGCCAGCAGCCAAGATAAATCGTTACAGACCCTTTTTGGCTACACCTTC